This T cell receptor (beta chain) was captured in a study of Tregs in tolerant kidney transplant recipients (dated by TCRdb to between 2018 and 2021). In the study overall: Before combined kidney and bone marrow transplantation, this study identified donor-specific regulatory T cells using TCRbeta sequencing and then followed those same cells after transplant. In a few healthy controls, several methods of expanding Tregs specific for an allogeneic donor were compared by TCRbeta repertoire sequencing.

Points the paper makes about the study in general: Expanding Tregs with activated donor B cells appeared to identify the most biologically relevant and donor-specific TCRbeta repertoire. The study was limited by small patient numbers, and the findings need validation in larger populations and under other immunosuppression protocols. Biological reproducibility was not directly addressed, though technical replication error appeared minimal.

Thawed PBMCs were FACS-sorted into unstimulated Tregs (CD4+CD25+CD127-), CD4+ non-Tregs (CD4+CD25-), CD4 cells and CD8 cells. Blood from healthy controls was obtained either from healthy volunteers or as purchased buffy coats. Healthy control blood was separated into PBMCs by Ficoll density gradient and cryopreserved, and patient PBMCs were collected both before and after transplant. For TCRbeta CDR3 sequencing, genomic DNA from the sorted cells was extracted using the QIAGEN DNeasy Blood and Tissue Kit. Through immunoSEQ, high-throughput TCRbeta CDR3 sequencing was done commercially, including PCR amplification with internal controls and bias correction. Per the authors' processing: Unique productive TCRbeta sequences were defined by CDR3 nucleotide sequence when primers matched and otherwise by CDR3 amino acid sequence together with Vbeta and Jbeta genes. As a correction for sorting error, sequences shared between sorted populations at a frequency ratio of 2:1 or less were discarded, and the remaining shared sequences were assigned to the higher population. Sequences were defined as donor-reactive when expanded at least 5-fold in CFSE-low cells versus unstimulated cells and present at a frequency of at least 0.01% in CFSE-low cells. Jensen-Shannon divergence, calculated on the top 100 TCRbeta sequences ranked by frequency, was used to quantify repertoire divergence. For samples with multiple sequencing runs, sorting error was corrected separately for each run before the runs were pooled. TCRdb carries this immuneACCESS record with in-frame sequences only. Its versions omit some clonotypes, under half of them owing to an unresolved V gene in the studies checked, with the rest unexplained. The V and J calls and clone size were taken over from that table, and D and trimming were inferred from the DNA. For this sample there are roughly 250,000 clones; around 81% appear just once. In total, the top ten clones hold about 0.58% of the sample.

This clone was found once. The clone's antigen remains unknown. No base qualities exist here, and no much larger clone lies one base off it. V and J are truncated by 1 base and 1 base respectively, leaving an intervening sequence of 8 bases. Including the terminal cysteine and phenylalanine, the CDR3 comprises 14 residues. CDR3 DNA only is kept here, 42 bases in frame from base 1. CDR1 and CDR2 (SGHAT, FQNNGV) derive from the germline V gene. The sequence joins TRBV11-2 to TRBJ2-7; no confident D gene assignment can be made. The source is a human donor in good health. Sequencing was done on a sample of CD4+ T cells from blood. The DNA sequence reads TGTGCCAGCAGCTTAGTACAGATATCCTACGAGCAGTACTTC. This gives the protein CASSLVQISYEQYF.